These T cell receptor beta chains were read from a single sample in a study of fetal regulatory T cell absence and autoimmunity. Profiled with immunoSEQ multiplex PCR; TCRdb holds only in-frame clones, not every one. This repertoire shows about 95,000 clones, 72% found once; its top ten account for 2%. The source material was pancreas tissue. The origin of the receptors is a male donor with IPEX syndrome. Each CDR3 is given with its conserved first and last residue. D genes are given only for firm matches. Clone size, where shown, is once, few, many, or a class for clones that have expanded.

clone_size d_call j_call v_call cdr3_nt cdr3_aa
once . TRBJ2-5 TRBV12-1 TGTGCCAGCAGCGGATACCGGGACAGATTCCAAGAGACCCAGTACTTC CASSGYRDRFQETQYF
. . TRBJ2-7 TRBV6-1 TGTGCCAGCAGTGAAGAAGGGGTCTCCTACGAGCAGTACTTC CASSEEGVSYEQYF
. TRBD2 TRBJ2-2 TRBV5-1 TGCGCCAGCAGCCCGGGCCCCTGGCGGGAGGCCAAATGGAACACCGGGGAGCTGTTTTTT CASSPGPWREAKWNTGELFF
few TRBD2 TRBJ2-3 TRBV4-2 TGTGCCAGCAGCCAAGAATCCACTAGCGGGAGTCTCACAGATACGCAGTATTTT CASSQESTSGSLTDTQYF
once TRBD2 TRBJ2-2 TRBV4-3 TGCGCCAGCAGCCAAGATTGGGGGACTAGCGGGGTAGGCGGGGAGCTGTTTTTT CASSQDWGTSGVGGELFF
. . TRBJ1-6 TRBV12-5 TGTGCTAGTGGTTTGGTACTAGGGAGGAGATACTATAATTCACCCCTCCACTTT CASGLVLGRRYYNSPLHF
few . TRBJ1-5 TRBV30 TGTGCCTGGAGTAAGGGTAGCAATCAGCCCCAGCATTTT CAWSKGSNQPQHF
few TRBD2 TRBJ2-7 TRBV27 TGTGCCAGCAGTCTCTGGACTAGCGGGAGCCTGGTCTACGAGCAGTACTTC CASSLWTSGSLVYEQYF
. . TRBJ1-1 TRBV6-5 TGTGCCAGCAGTTACTTGGGGGCCTCAAACACTGAAGCTTTCTTT CASSYLGASNTEAFF
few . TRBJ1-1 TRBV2 TGTGCCAGCAGTCGATCCCAGGGTCCTGAAGCTTTCTTT CASSRSQGPEAFF
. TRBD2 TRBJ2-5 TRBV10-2 TGCGCCAGCTCCCAAGGACTAGCGGGGGTGGAGACCCAGTACTTC CASSQGLAGVETQYF
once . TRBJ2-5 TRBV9 TGTGCCAGCAGCGACGGGACCCTGCGGGAGACCCAGTACTTC CASSDGTLRETQYF
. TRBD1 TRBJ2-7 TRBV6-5 TGTGTCGTTAACAGGGGGAATTACGAGCAGTACTTC CVVNRGNYEQYF
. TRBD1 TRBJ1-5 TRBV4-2 TGTGCCAGCAGCCTCGGGACAGGGGGGGATTGGGGCAATCAGCCCCAGCATTTT CASSLGTGGDWGNQPQHF
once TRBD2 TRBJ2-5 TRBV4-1 TGCGCCAGCAGCCAAGATTGGAGACTAGCGGGGGGGCCGAAGACCCAGTACTTC CASSQDWRLAGGPKTQYF
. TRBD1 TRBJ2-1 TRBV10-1 TGCGCCAGCAGTGCAGGGGGCAATGAGCAGTTCTTC CASSAGGNEQFF
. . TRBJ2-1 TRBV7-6 TGTGCCAGCAGCTCCCACAGTAAGGGGGTCAATGAGCAGTTCTTC CASSSHSKGVNEQFF
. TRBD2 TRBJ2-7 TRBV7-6 TGTGCCAGCAGCTTACGGCTAGCGGGGGAGCAGTACTTC CASSLRLAGEQYF
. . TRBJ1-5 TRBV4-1 TGCGCCAGCAGCCAAGAAACCCCATATCAGCCCCAGCATTTT CASSQETPYQPQHF
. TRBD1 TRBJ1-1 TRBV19 TGTGCCAGTAGTCCACAGGGGTGTTGTACTGAAGCTTTCTTT CASSPQGCCTEAFF
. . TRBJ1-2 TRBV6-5 TGTGCCAGCAGGAGGGGTCCTAACTATGGCTACACCTTC CASRRGPNYGYTF
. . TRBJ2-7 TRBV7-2 TGTGCCAGCAGCTTAGGACTAGGGGACTCCTACGAGCAGTACTTC CASSLGLGDSYEQYF
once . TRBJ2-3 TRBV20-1 TGCAGTGCTAGCGGGAGAGATACGCAGTATTTT CSASGRDTQYF
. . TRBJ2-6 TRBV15 TGTGCCTCGAGCCCCTCTGGGGCCAACGTCCTGACTTTC CASSPSGANVLTF
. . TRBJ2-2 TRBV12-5 TGTGCTAGTGGTCCCCGGGTTGGGAACACCGGGGAGCTGTTTTTT CASGPRVGNTGELFF
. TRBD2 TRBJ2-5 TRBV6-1 TGTGCCAGCAGTGAAGCGCCCAGCGGGAGTGGGACCCAGTACTTC CASSEAPSGSGTQYF
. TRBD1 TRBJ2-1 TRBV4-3 TGCGCCAGCAGCCAAGATCGGTCTTGGGCAGGGGGCGCTCGGAGTTACAATGAGCAGTTCTTC CASSQDRSWAGGARSYNEQFF
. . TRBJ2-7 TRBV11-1 TGTGCCAGCAGCTTAGGAGGGCTAGCGCCCTACGAGCAGTACTTC CASSLGGLAPYEQYF
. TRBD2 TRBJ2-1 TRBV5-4 TGTGCCAGCAGCCATCGTCCTAGCGGGAGCTCCTACAATGAGCAGTTCTTC CASSHRPSGSSYNEQFF
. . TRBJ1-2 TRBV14 TGTGCCAGCAGCCAATTACCGAGGGATCCCTATTCCTATGGCTACACCTTC CASSQLPRDPYSYGYTF
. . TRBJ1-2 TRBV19 TGTGCCAGTAGTATACGGGGAGGCGGCTATGGCTACACCTTC CASSIRGGGYGYTF
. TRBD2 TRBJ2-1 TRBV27 TGTGCCAGCAGTTTTGGGACTAGGTACAATGAGCAGTTCTTC CASSFGTRYNEQFF
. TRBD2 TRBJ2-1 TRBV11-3 TGTGCCAGCAGCAAAAGCGGGGGGTTCTACAATGAGCAGTTCTTC CASSKSGGFYNEQFF
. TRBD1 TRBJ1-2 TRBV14 TGTGCCAGCAGCCGACAGGGGGCTAACTATGGCTACACCTTC CASSRQGANYGYTF
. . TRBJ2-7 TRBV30 TGTGCCTGGAGTGTAAGGTACGAGCAGTACTTC CAWSVRYEQYF
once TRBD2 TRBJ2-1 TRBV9 TGTGCCAGCAGCGTTTCCTTGTCTGGCGGGGGGGCCAATGAGCAGTTCTTC CASSVSLSGGGANEQFF
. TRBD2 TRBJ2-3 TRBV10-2 TGCGCCAGCAGGGGGACTAGCGGGTCAACGACAGATACGCAGTATTTT CASRGTSGSTTDTQYF
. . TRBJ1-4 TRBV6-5 TGTGCCAGCAGCCCCACAGGGTTTTCGAATGAAAAACTGTTTTTT CASSPTGFSNEKLFF
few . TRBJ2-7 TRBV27 TGTGCCAGCAGTTTACGTCGCTCTTTCGAGCAGTACTTC CASSLRRSFEQYF
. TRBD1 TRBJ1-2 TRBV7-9 TGTGCCAGCAGCCCCGCGGACAGGCTATATGGCTACACCTTC CASSPADRLYGYTF
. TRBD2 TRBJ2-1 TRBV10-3 TGTGCCATCAGTGAGTCGTGGCTAGCGGGAGGCTACAATGAGCAGTTCTTC CAISESWLAGGYNEQFF
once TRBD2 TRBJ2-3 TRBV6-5 TGTGCCAGCAGTTCCCGGACTAGCCGCCGCACAGATACGCAGTATTTT CASSSRTSRRTDTQYF